Listed below are T cell receptor beta chains from one sample, sequenced in a study of cytomegalovirus exposure and HLA in healthy donors. Profiled with immunoSEQ multiplex PCR; TCRdb holds only in-frame clones, not every one. The data hold roughly 95,000 clones, with roughly four fifths observed a single time. The source material was PBMCs. The source of these receptors is a man younger than 40 in good health and CMV-seropositive. Each CDR3 is given without its conserved first and last residue. The D gene is left open where the match is weak.

d_call v_call cdr3_aa
. TRBV6-5 ASSSPAGISGNTIY
. TRBV7-9 ARGTGAEAF
TRBD1 TRBV5-5 ASSPQGQGLYSPLH
TRBD1 TRBV5-1 ASSLLGQGTDTQY
. TRBV5-1 ASRPQGGTNEKLF
TRBD1 TRBV5-1 ASSGDRGYNSPLH
. TRBV28 ASSLQGALTSNEKLF
TRBD2 TRBV6-5 ASSYSGSGTSHEQY
. TRBV18 ASSPPAVGLNIQY
. TRBV7-6 ASSLVGEMSSYEQY
. TRBV10-3 AISEVSETQY
. TRBV5-1 ASSLEGQGQETQY
. TRBV21-1 ASSKLGSEDSYNEQF
. TRBV5-1 ASSLGRAYNEQF
TRBD1 TRBV28 ASSSPGTGPDTQY
TRBD1 TRBV10-2 ASSEQGAQQPQH
. TRBV30 AWSVEGLDTGELF
TRBD1 TRBV6-1 ASSEGDRFNSPLH
TRBD2 TRBV7-2 ASSVSGTSGRGEQF
TRBD1 TRBV5-1 ASSLVSGQGIYEQY
. TRBV28 ASSLSGNYGYT
TRBD1 TRBV28 ASSPTGGRGNQPQH
. TRBV11-2 ASSLGRGGAGELF
TRBD1 TRBV10-3 AISEFSGTGVNQPQH
. TRBV6-1 ASSEPRGVVAQYTGELF
. TRBV27 ASPDWGDEKLF
TRBD1 TRBV11-3 ASSLAGTGSNEQF
TRBD1 TRBV28 ASSSGQLYGYT
TRBD1 TRBV28 ASRTGGAGEQY
. TRBV18 ASSPPLFNRFSYEQY